A single sample gave rise to the 15 T cell receptor beta chains below, sequenced in a study of beta chain features in type 1 diabetes (dated by TCRdb to 2016 to 2019). Overall study outcomes, separate from this receptor: A moderate but significant shortening of TCRB CDR3 length was observed in type 1 diabetes patients in all four CD4+ subsets.

Preparation of the library involved the immunoSEQ multiplex PCR assay. All of the isolated RNA was reverse transcribed with the High Capacity cDNA Reverse Transcription Kit, so expressed TCRB transcripts were sequenced. TCRdb re-hosts the immuneACCESS table, in-frame sequences only. Its copies lack some clones; in the studies checked, an unresolved V gene accounts for under half of them, and the cause for the rest is not known. Across this sample there are 330,000 or so clones, with 10% to 15% seen only once. The ten largest clones take up roughly 0.0097% of the sample. These receptors' antigens are unknown. The sample taken for sequencing was naive CD4+ T cells from blood. This specimen's cell subset or site label, per the study, means: true naive CD4+ T cells. The receptor set was obtained from a woman under 30 with type 1 diabetes.

The V gene is TRBV7-2, the J gene TRBJ2-3; no firm D call. V lost 1 base to trimming and J lost 6 bases, with 11 bases between them. Per the germline V gene, CDR1 is SGHTA and CDR2 is FQGNSA. The length of the CDR3 is 14 residues. The CDR3 reads CASSLGPTRDTQYF. In nucleotides, the CDR3 is TGTGCCAGCAGCTTAGGTCCGACCAGGGATACGCAGTATTTT.

The J gene is TRBJ1-1, the V gene TRBV11-2, with unresolved D. Per the germline V gene, CDR1 is SGHAT and CDR2 is FQNNGV. The CDR3 totals 17 residues. The germline V and J ends were trimmed by 5 bases and 1 base, with 20 bases remaining between them. DNA for the CDR3: TGTGCCAGCAGCCTACCCTCCCGTCCGTACGGGAACACTGAAGCTTTCTTT. Translated: CASSLPSRPYGNTEAFF.

The CDR3 loop reads CASSPQGGNTEAFF. The CDR3 bases are TGTGCCAGCAGCCCACAGGGGGGGAACACTGAAGCTTTCTTT. The genes are TRBV6-6 and TRBJ1-1; 8 bases match TRBD1. CDR1 and CDR2 from the germline V gene are MNHNY and SVGAGI (reference sequence). The CDR3 is 14 amino acids. V gave up 6 bases and J gave up 1 base; unmatched junction bases: 4.

The chain uses TRBV19 and TRBJ1-1; 8 bases align to TRBD1. CDR3 length equals 14 residues. V trimming: 4 bases; J trimming: 8 bases; junction bases outside the gene matches: 9. CDR1 LNHDA and CDR2 SQIVND come from the germline V gene (reference sequence). CDR3 nucleotides: TGTGCCAGTAGTAGGGGACAGGTGCAAACCGAAGCTTTCTTT. This sequence encodes CASSRGQVQTEAFF.

The rearrangement joins TRBV25-1 to TRBJ2-2, with 7 bases that match TRBD1. The CDR3 covers 15 residues. CDR1 is MGHDK and CDR2 is SYGVNS in the germline V gene. V lost 3 bases and J lost 1; bases outside the gene matches: 2. The CDR3 protein is CASSETGKNTGELFF. The DNA of the CDR3 is TGTGCCAGCAGTGAGACAGGGAAGAACACCGGGGAGCTGTTTTTT.

This clone has just a few counts. This chain links TRBV6-5 with TRBJ2-3, with D possibly being TRBD2 (6 bases). The germline V gene has CDR1 MNHEY and CDR2 SVGAGI. The CDR3 runs to 15 residues. Trimming removed 7 bases from V and 8 bases from J, with 22 bases in between. The CDR3 reads CASTPGGESHGTQYF. The CDR3 bases are TGTGCCAGCACACCGGGCGGGGAGAGTCATGGTACGCAGTATTTT.

This rearrangement joins TRBV7-2 to TRBJ2-7, with 7 bases that match TRBD2. V lost 7 bases to trimming and J lost 5 bases; unmatched junction nucleotides: 11. The CDR3 extends over 14 amino acids. CDR1 SGHTA and CDR2 FQGNSA come from the germline V gene. The CDR3 loop reads CASNPRTSFHEQYF. CDR3 in DNA: TGTGCCAGCAACCCGAGGACTAGTTTCCACGAGCAGTACTTC.

This clone was recorded a few times. The chain couples TRBV19 to TRBJ2-5; TRBD1 matches 10 bases. Trimming at V came to 6 bases and at J to 3 bases, leaving 4 bases not matched to a gene. CDR1 LNHDA and CDR2 SQIVND come from the germline V gene (reference sequence). The CDR3 runs to 14 residues. This chain's CDR3 is CASRMTGGEETQYF. In DNA, the CDR3 is TGTGCCAGTAGAATGACAGGGGGCGAAGAGACCCAGTACTTC.

This clone was found a few times. The DNA for the CDR3 is TGCGCCAGCAGCCCGGGGGTGGGCAGGGATCAGCCCCAGCATTTT. Its translation: CASSPGVGRDQPQHF. This chain links TRBV5-1 with TRBJ1-5; TRBD1 might be the D (5 bases). Germline V gives CDR1 SGHRS, CDR2 YFSETQ. The CDR3 extends over 15 amino acids. V lost 4 bases and J 5 bases, leaving 16 bases between the germline ends.

V is TRBV7-2 and J is TRBJ1-5, with D possibly being TRBD1 (6 bases). Germline loops: CDR1 SGHTA, CDR2 FQGNSA. The V end was cut by 5 bases, the J end by 7 bases, with 12 bases between. This CDR3 contains 13 residues. The CDR3 loop reads CASSALQGQPQHF. The CDR3 nucleotides are TGTGCCAGCAGCGCACTACAGGGCCAGCCCCAGCATTTT.

The gene calls are TRBV30 and TRBJ1-1; TRBD1 aligns across 7 bases. V shed 4 bases and J 10 bases; nucleotides not matched to a gene: 6. CDR1 and CDR2 from the germline V gene are GTSNPN and SVGIG (reference sequence). The CDR3 is made up of 11 amino acids. The CDR3 protein is CAWTSGQRAFF. The CDR3 bases are TGTGCCTGGACCTCGGGACAGCGAGCTTTCTTT. Complete variable domain (other parts from reference TRBV30 and TRBJ1-1): SQTIHQWPATLVQPVGSPLSLECTVEGTSNPNLYWYRQAAGRGLQLLFYSVGIGQISSEVPQNLSASRPQDRQFILSSKKLLLSDSGFYLCAWTSGQRAFFGQGTRLTVV.

This clone was observed a few times. The chain links TRBV27 to TRBJ1-6; D call uncertain. The V end lost 5 bases, the J end lost 7 bases, and 9 bases lay between the germline ends. The CDR3 sequence is 13 residues long. In germline, CDR1 is MNHEY, CDR2 SMNVEV (reference sequence). CDR3 region: CASSALQNSPLHF. In DNA, the CDR3 is TGTGCCAGCAGTGCCCTACAGAATTCACCCCTCCACTTT.

This chain connects TRBV6-5 to TRBJ2-1, with unresolved D. The CDR3 is made up of 15 amino acids. Trimming stripped 6 bases from V and 0 bases from J, with 12 bases between. Germline assignment: CDR1 MNHEY and CDR2 SVGAGI. For the CDR3, the DNA is TGTGCCAGCAGCCCCGGCGGCAGCTCCTACAATGAGCAGTTCTTC. It translates to CASSPGGSSYNEQFF.

The chain links TRBV4-1 to TRBJ1-1, with D unclear. V lost 2 bases and J lost 0, with 13 bases in between. The CDR3 loop spans 16 amino acids. Germline V gene sequence: CDR1 MGHRA, CDR2 YSYEKL. CDR3 amino acids: CASSQYPRSMNTEAFF. In nucleotides, the CDR3 is TGCGCCAGCAGCCAATACCCGAGATCCATGAACACTGAAGCTTTCTTT.

This clone was detected only a few times. The V gene is TRBV15, the J gene TRBJ1-2; D is uncertain. Trimming left V 0 bases short and J 9 bases short, with 11 bases between. This CDR3 region has 13 residues. Germline loops: CDR1 LNHNV, CDR2 YYDKDF (reference sequence). For the CDR3, the DNA is TGTGCCACCAGCAGAGATCCGACTCGAAGCTACACCTTC. It is translated as CATSRDPTRSYTF.